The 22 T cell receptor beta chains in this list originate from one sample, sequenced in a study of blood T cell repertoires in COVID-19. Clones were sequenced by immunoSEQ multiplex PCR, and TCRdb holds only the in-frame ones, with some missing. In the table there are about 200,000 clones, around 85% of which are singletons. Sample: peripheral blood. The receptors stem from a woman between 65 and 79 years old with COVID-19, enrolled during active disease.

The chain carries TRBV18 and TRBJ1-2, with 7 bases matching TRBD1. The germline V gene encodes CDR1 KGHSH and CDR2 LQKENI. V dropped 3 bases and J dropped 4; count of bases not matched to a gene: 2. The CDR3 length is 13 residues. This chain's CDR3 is CASSPDRFYGYTF. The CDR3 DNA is TGTGCCAGCTCACCGGACAGGTTCTATGGCTACACCTTC.

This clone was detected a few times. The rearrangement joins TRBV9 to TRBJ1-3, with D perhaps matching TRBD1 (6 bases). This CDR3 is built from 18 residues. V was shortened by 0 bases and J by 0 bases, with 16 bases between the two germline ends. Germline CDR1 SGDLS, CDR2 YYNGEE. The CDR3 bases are TGTGCCAGCAGCGTAGGGGGGCTGATGAAGACCTCTGGAAACACCATATATTTT. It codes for CASSVGGLMKTSGNTIYF.

The CDR3 reads CASSPSPGQDTEAFF. DNA of the CDR3: TGTGCCAGCAGCCCGTCCCCGGGACAGGACACTGAAGCTTTCTTT. This chain uses TRBV7-2 with TRBJ1-1, with TRBD1 identical over 8 bases. V lost 5 bases and J lost 3; bases outside the gene matches: 8. The CDR3 spans 15 residues. In germline, CDR1 is SGHTA, CDR2 FQGNSA. Supplemented by reference TRBV7-2 and TRBJ1-1, the full variable domain reads GAGVSQSPSNKVTEKGKDVELRCDPISGHTALYWYRQSLGQGLEFLIYFQGNSAPDKSGLPSDRFSAERTGGSVSTLTIQRTQQEDSAVYLCASSPSPGQDTEAFFGQGTRLTVV.

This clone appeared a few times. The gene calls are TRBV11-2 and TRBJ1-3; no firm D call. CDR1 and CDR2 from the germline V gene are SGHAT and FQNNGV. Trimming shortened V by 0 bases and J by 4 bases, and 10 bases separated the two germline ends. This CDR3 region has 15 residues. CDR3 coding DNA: TGTGCCAGCAGCTTAGAACGGACGGGAGGAAACACCATATATTTT. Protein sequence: CASSLERTGGNTIYF.

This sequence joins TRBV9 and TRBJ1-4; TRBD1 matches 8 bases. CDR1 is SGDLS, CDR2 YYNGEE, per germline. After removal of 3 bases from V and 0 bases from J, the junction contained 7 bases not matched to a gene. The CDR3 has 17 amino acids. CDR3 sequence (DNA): TGTGCCAGCAGCGGGGGACAGGATACTTCAACTAATGAAAAACTGTTTTTT. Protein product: CASSGGQDTSTNEKLFF.

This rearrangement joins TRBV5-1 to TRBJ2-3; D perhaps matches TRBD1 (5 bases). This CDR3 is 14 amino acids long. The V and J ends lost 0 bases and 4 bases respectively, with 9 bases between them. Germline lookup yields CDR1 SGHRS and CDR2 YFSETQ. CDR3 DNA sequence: TGCGCCAGCAGCTTGGAAGGGGCGGCAGATACGCAGTATTTT. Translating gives CASSLEGAADTQYF.

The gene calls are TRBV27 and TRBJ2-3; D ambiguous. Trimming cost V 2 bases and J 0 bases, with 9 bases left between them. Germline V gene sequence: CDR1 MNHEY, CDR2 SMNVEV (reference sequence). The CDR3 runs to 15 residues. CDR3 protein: CASSLRLPSTDTQYF. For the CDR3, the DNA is TGTGCCAGCAGTTTACGGTTACCCAGCACAGATACGCAGTATTTT.

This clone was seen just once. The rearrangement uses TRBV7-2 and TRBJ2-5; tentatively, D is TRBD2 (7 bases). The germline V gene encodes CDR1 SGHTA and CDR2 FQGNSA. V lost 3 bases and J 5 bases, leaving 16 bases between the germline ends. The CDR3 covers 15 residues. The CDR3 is CASSLTGGRGETQYF. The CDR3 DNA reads TGTGCCAGCAGCTTGACCGGGGGGCGCGGGGAGACCCAGTACTTC.

The CDR3 is CASSLVGSGANVLTF. The CDR3 DNA follows: TGTGCCAGCAGCTTAGTCGGCTCTGGGGCCAACGTCCTGACTTTC. The chain couples TRBV7-6 to TRBJ2-6, with D unclear. In germline, CDR1 is SGHVS, CDR2 FNYEAQ. The CDR3 totals 15 residues. Trimming left V 1 base short and J 0 bases short, with 4 bases between.

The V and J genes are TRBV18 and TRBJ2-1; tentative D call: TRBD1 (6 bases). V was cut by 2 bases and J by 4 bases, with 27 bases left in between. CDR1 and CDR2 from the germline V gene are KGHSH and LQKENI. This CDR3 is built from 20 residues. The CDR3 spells CASSPIRYRYVNREYNEQFF. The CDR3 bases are TGTGCCAGCTCACCAATTCGTTATCGGTATGTCAACAGGGAATACAATGAGCAGTTCTTC.

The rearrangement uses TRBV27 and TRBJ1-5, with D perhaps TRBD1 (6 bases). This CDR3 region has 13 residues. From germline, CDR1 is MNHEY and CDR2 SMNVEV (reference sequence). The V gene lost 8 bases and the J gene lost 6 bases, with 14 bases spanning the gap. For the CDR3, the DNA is TGTGCCAGCGGATACACAGGGATTCAGCCCCAGCATTTT. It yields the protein CASGYTGIQPQHF.

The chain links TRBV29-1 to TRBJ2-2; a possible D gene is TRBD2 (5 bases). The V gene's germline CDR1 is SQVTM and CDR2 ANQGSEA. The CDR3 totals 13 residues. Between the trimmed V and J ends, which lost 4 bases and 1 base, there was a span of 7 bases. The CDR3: CSVVRGNTGELFF. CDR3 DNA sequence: TGCAGCGTTGTCCGGGGGAACACCGGGGAGCTGTTTTTT.

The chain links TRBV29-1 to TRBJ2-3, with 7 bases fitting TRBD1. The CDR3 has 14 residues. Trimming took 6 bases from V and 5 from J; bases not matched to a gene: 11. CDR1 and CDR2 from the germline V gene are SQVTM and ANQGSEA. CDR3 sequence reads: CSVDIAGGGDTQYF. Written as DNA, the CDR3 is TGCAGCGTCGACATCGCAGGGGGTGGAGATACGCAGTATTTT.

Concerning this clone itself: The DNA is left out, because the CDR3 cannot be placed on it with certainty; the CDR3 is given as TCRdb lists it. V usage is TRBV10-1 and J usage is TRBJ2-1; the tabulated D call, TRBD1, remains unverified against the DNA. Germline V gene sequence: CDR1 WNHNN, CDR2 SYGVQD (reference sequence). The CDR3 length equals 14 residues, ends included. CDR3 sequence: CATKGTFGQGSGFF.

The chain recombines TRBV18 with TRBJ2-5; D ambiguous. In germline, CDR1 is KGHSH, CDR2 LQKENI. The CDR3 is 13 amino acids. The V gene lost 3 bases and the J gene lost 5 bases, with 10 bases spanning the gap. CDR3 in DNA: TGTGCCAGCTCACCGCTTGGCCAGGAGACCCAGTACTTC. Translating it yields CASSPLGQETQYF.

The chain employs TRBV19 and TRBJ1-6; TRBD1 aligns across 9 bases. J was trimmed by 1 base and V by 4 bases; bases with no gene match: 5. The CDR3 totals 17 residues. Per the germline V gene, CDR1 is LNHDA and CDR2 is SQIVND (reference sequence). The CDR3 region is CASSTLGTGSYNSPLHF. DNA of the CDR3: TGTGCCAGTAGTACCCTCGGGACAGGGTCCTATAATTCACCCCTCCACTTT.

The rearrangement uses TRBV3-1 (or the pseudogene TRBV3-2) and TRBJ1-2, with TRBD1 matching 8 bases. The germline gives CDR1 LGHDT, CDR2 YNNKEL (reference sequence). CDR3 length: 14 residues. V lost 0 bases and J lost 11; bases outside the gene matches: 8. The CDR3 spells CASSQETGVSRYTF. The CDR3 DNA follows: TGTGCCAGCAGCCAAGAGACAGGGGTTTCCCGGTACACCTTC.

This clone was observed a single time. The CDR3 sequence: CASSSNGYLNSNEKLFF. CDR3 nucleotides: TGTGCCAGCAGCTCAAACGGATACCTGAACAGTAATGAAAAACTGTTTTTT. The chain couples TRBV7-6 to TRBJ1-4; D ambiguous. Germline-derived CDR1 and CDR2 are SGHVS and FNYEAQ. The V gene lost 4 bases and the J gene lost 4 bases, with 19 bases spanning the gap. The length of the CDR3 is 17 residues.

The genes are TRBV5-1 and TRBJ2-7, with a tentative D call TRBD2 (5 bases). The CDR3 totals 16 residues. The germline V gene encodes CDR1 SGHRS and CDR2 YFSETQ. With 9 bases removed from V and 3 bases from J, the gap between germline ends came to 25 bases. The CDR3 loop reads CATSKYPKSGDYEQYF. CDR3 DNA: TGCGCCACCTCTAAGTACCCAAAAAGCGGCGACTACGAGCAGTACTTC.

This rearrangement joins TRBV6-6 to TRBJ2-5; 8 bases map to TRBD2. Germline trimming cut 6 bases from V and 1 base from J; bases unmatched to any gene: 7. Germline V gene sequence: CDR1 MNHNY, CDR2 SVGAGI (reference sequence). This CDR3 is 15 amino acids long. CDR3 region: CASSPEGTSQETQYF. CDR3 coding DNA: TGTGCCAGCAGCCCGGAAGGGACTAGCCAAGAGACCCAGTACTTC.

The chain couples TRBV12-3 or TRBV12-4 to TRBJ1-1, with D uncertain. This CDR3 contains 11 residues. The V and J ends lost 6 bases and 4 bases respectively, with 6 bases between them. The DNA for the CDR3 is TGTGCCAGCAGCCCCGTCACTGAAGCTTTCTTT. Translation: CASSPVTEAFF.

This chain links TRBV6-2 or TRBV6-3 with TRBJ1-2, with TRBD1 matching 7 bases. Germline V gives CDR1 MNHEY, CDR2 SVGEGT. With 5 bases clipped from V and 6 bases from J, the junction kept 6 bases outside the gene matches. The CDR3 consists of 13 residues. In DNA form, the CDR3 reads TGTGCCAGCAGTAATGGACAGGTGCATGGCTACACCTTC. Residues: CASSNGQVHGYTF.